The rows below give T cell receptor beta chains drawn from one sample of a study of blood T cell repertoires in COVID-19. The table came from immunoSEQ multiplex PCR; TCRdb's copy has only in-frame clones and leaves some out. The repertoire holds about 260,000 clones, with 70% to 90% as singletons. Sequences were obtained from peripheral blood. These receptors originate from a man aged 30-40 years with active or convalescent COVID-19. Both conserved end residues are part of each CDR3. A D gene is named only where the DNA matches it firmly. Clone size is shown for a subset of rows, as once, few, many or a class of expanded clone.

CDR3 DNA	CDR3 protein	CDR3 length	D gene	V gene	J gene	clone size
TGTGCCAGTAAAAAAACAGGGTCTAATTCACCCCTCCACTTT	CASKKTGSNSPLHF	14	.	TRBV19	TRBJ1-6	once
TGCAGCGTTGAAGGGCCCGGGACAGGGTCTAGAGGGGATGGCTACACCTTC	CSVEGPGTGSRGDGYTF	17	TRBD1	TRBV29-1	TRBJ1-2	.
TGTGCCAGTAGTATCAGGAGGGGCACCGCATTGACCGGGGAGCTGTTTTTT	CASSIRRGTALTGELFF	17	.	TRBV19	TRBJ2-2	once
TGTGCCAGCAGGCCAACACAGAACACTGAAGCTTTCTTT	CASRPTQNTEAFF	13	.	TRBV7-8	TRBJ1-1	.
TGTGCCAGCTCCGTTTCCAGGGGGCGTCAGCCCCAGCATTTT	CASSVSRGRQPQHF	14	TRBD1	TRBV6-5	TRBJ1-5	.
TGCGCCAGCAGGCTAACCCAGGTTCGGACCGGGGAGCTGTTTTTT	CASRLTQVRTGELFF	15	.	TRBV5-1	TRBJ2-2	.
TGTGCCAGCAGTTCCGGGACAGGGAACACTGAAGCTTTCTTT	CASSSGTGNTEAFF	14	TRBD1	TRBV2	TRBJ1-1	.
TGTGCCAGCAGTGAGTTTGCGTCAACTAGCACAGATACGCAGTATTTT	CASSEFASTSTDTQYF	16	.	TRBV6-1	TRBJ2-3	.
TGTGCCAGCAGCTCTACTAGCGGGGGAACAAGCTCCTACGAGCAGTACTTC	CASSSTSGGTSSYEQYF	17	TRBD2	TRBV11-2	TRBJ2-7	.
TGTGCCAGCAGCTTCGATTCCCTCTCGGGGCAGTACTTC	CASSFDSLSGQYF	13	.	TRBV7-9	TRBJ2-7	.
TGCGCCAGCAGCTTGACGGGACAGGCGTATGAAAAACTGTTTTTT	CASSLTGQAYEKLFF	15	TRBD1	TRBV5-1	TRBJ1-4	.
TGTGCCAGCAGCTTGGGCGGGGGAAGCTCCTACAATGAGCAGTTCTTC	CASSLGGGSSYNEQFF	16	TRBD2	TRBV5-6	TRBJ2-1	.
TGTGCCACCCGGGGGGTCGGACATATCTCCTACGAGCAGTACTTC	CATRGVGHISYEQYF	15	TRBD2	TRBV25-1	TRBJ2-7	.
TGTGCCAGCGGAGGAGGGCTAGTGAGTAATGAGCAGTTCTTC	CASGGGLVSNEQFF	14	.	TRBV6-5	TRBJ2-1	.
TGTGCCAGTAGGACTAGCCCCAGCTCCTACGAGCAGTACTTC	CASRTSPSSYEQYF	14	TRBD2	TRBV19	TRBJ2-7	.
TGTGCCAGCAGCCAAGATGGACAAATCCAAGAGACCCAGTACTTC	CASSQDGQIQETQYF	15	.	TRBV5-8	TRBJ2-5	.
TGTGCCAGCAGCGTCGCAACAGGGTGGAGATCGTACGGTAACTATGGCTACACCTTC	CASSVATGWRSYGNYGYTF	19	.	TRBV9	TRBJ1-2	.
TGTGCCAGCAGCCGTCTAGCGGGGGGTGCAGATACGCAGTATTTT	CASSRLAGGADTQYF	15	TRBD2	TRBV7-8	TRBJ2-3	.
TGTGCCAGCAGCTTAGTCCGGGGAGGCTATGGCTACACCTTC	CASSLVRGGYGYTF	14	.	TRBV7-2	TRBJ1-2	.
TGTGCCATCAGTGTAAGCGGTTATAAACTGTTTTTT	CAISVSGYKLFF	12	.	TRBV10-3	TRBJ1-4	once
TGTGCCAGCAGCCCGGTTCAGGGATATGGGGAGACCCAGTACTTC	CASSPVQGYGETQYF	15	.	TRBV7-8	TRBJ2-5	.
TGTGCCAGCAGCCCGGACAGGGTGAATGGCTACACCTTC	CASSPDRVNGYTF	13	TRBD1	TRBV4-2	TRBJ1-2	few
TGTGCCAGCAGTTGGTCAACCCTAGAAGCTTTCTTT	CASSWSTLEAFF	12	.	TRBV6-2/TRBV6-3	TRBJ1-1	.
TGTGCCAGCAGCTTGAACAGGAATTCACCCCTCCACTTT	CASSLNRNSPLHF	13	.	TRBV7-6	TRBJ1-6	once
TGTGCCAGCGAGTTGGGAGGGGCCGGGGATATAGTTGCAGCTTTCTTT	CASELGGAGDIVAAFF	16	.	TRBV5-8	TRBJ1-1	.
TGTGCCAGTAAAGTGGGGGCGAATTCACCCCTCCACTTT	CASKVGANSPLHF	13	.	TRBV19	TRBJ1-6	.
TGTGCCAGCAGCGACAGGGATACTATTGAAGCTTTCTTT	CASSDRDTIEAFF	13	TRBD1	TRBV12-3/TRBV12-4	TRBJ1-1	.
TGTGCCAGCAGCCCGCCTATAAGACAGGGGGCAAGTCAGCCCCAGCATTTT	CASSPPIRQGASQPQHF	17	TRBD1	TRBV11-2	TRBJ1-5	.
TGTGCCAGTAGTATCGGGCAGGGGGCAGGCTACACCTTC	CASSIGQGAGYTF	13	TRBD1	TRBV19	TRBJ1-2	.
TGTGCCAGTCAGGACAGGGGGGCAGGAAAAGAGACCCAGTACTTC	CASQDRGAGKETQYF	15	TRBD1	TRBV19	TRBJ2-5	.
TGTGCCAGCAGCTTAAGGGGGAGATATGGCTACACCTTC	CASSLRGRYGYTF	13	.	TRBV7-9	TRBJ1-2	.
TGTGCCAGCAGCCTTAACACTGAAGCTTTCTTT	CASSLNTEAFF	11	.	TRBV5-4	TRBJ1-1	.
TGTGCCAGCACCTCGACAGGGGCCAACACTGAAGCTTTCTTT	CASTSTGANTEAFF	14	TRBD1	TRBV6-5	TRBJ1-1	.
TGCGCCAGCAGCAGGACAGGGATAAGCTCCTACGAGCAGTACTTC	CASSRTGISSYEQYF	15	TRBD1	TRBV5-1	TRBJ2-7	.
TGTGCCAGCAGTTTATTCGGGGAGAACGAAGCTTTCTTT	CASSLFGENEAFF	13	.	TRBV27	TRBJ1-1	.
TGTGCCAGCAGCGTTCTTCAGGGGAGCACTGAAGCTTTCTTT	CASSVLQGSTEAFF	14	.	TRBV9	TRBJ1-1	.
TGTGCCAGCAGTGAAGGTTCAGGGATCATCGAAAAACTGTTTTTT	CASSEGSGIIEKLFF	15	.	TRBV6-1	TRBJ1-4	.
TGTGCCAGTAGTCAGGATCAGGTCGGGGGATCCTACAATGAGCAGTTCTTC	CASSQDQVGGSYNEQFF	17	.	TRBV19	TRBJ2-1	.
TGCGCCAGCAGTCACCCCGGGTGGTGGGGGGGAAACTTGGAGGATGGCTACACCTTC	CASSHPGWWGGNLEDGYTF	19	.	TRBV23-1	TRBJ1-2	.
TGTGCCGGGGACTCGGGACAGGGGATCGGCGAGCAGTACTTC	CAGDSGQGIGEQYF	14	TRBD1	TRBV7-9	TRBJ2-7	.
TGTGCCTGTAGGACAGGGGCTAACTATGGCTACACCTTC	CACRTGANYGYTF	13	TRBD1	TRBV30	TRBJ1-2	.
TGTGCCAGCACCACGCGGTCTAGCGGGGGGCGAAAGGAGCAGTTCTTC	CASTTRSSGGRKEQFF	16	TRBD2	TRBV27	TRBJ2-1	.
TGTGCCAGCAGTCTCCGGGTCCCCAATGAGCAGTTCTTC	CASSLRVPNEQFF	13	.	TRBV12-3/TRBV12-4	TRBJ2-1	.
TGTGCCAGCAGGCCGGGGGGGCTCTCAGATACGCAGTATTTT	CASRPGGLSDTQYF	14	TRBD2	TRBV9	TRBJ2-3	.
TGTGCCTGGAGCCCGGGATACTCTGGGGCCAACGTCCTGACTTTC	CAWSPGYSGANVLTF	15	.	TRBV30	TRBJ2-6	.
TGTGCCAGCAGTGGATCAGGGGGACAAGAGACCCAGTACTTC	CASSGSGGQETQYF	14	TRBD1	TRBV6-6	TRBJ2-5	.
TGTGCCAGCAGCTCTTCCGCTGGAAACACCATATATTTT	CASSSSAGNTIYF	13	.	TRBV7-2	TRBJ1-3	.
TGTGCCAGCAGCCCCCGGCAGGTGGAAAACTATGGCTACACCTTC	CASSPRQVENYGYTF	15	.	TRBV5-4	TRBJ1-2	.
TGCGCCAGCAGCACCTCGGACAGTTCCAATTCACCCCTCCACTTT	CASSTSDSSNSPLHF	15	.	TRBV5-1	TRBJ1-6	.
TGTGCCAGCTCACCACAGTTTGGCACAGACACTGAAGCTTTCTTT	CASSPQFGTDTEAFF	15	.	TRBV18	TRBJ1-1	.
TGTGCCAGCAGCCCTATGCTCGCTGGCTCCTACGAGCAGTACTTC	CASSPMLAGSYEQYF	15	.	TRBV7-9	TRBJ2-7	.
TGTGCCAGCAGTTACCATGAAACAGGGAGGAACACTGAAGCTTTCTTT	CASSYHETGRNTEAFF	16	.	TRBV6-5	TRBJ1-1	.
TGTGCCAGCAGCCAAGACAGGAGGGAAGCTTTCTTT	CASSQDRREAFF	12	.	TRBV4-2	TRBJ1-1	.